One and the same sample provided the 25 T cell receptor beta chains below, sequenced in a study of blood T cell repertoires in COVID-19. Clones were read by immunoSEQ multiplex PCR, and TCRdb kept only the in-frame ones, dropping some. Counted here are 140,000 to 150,000 clones, 85% occurring once; the ten biggest clones make up roughly 2.9%. The sample consisted of peripheral blood. These receptors all come from a woman aged 40 to 50 with active or convalescent COVID-19.

CDR3 sequence (DNA): TGCAGTGCTAGTGTTCCTAGCGGGGGGGTTAATGAGCAGTTCTTC. Translating it yields CSASVPSGGVNEQFF. The V gene is TRBV20-1, the J gene TRBJ2-1, with 12 bases fitting TRBD2. The CDR3 totals 15 residues. Germline assignment: CDR1 DFQATT and CDR2 SNEGSKA (reference sequence). Trimming at V came to 3 bases and at J to 7 bases, leaving 7 bases not matched to a gene.

The chain couples TRBV7-2 to TRBJ2-1; TRBD2 matches 7 bases. Trimming at V came to 5 bases and at J to 8 bases, leaving 3 bases not matched to a gene. This CDR3 is built from 12 residues. CDR1 is SGHTA, CDR2 FQGNSA, per germline. The CDR3 bases are TGTGCCAGCAGCCTACTAGCGTATGAGCAGTTCTTC. Protein product: CASSLLAYEQFF.

The chain recombines TRBV5-1 with TRBJ1-2, with D perhaps TRBD1 (6 bases). V lost 0 bases and J 1 base, leaving 16 bases between the germline ends. The CDR3 runs 17 residues. Germline V lookup: CDR1 SGHRS, CDR2 YFSETQ. CDR3 nucleotides: TGCGCCAGCAGCTTGGCCTGGGCCCTACAGGGTAACTATGGCTACACCTTC. It specifies CASSLAWALQGNYGYTF.

This rearrangement joins TRBV5-1 to TRBJ1-3, with a weak D call TRBD1 (5 bases). The CDR3 totals 16 residues. Per the germline V gene, CDR1 is SGHRS and CDR2 is YFSETQ. With 4 bases removed from V and 1 base from J, the gap between germline ends came to 15 bases. The CDR3 coding sequence is TGCGCCAGCAGCCCGACCGCGTCAGGGTCTGGAAACACCATATATTTT. The encoded protein is CASSPTASGSGNTIYF.

The rearrangement uses TRBV10-3 and TRBJ1-6; 9 nucleotides match TRBD1. The V gene's germline CDR1 is ENHRY and CDR2 SYGVKD. With 6 bases clipped from V and 7 bases from J, the junction kept 7 bases outside the gene matches. The CDR3 is 15 amino acids. CDR3 sequence reads: CAISPGTGRNSPLHF. The CDR3 nucleotides are TGTGCCATCAGCCCGGGGACAGGGAGGAATTCACCCCTCCACTTT.

The chain joins TRBV19 to TRBJ1-2; the match to TRBD1 covers 7 bases. CDR3 length: 13 amino acids. Germline V gene lookup returns CDR1 LNHDA and CDR2 SQIVND (reference sequence). The V segment lost 8 bases and the J segment 5 bases; nucleotides outside the gene matches: 8. In DNA form, the CDR3 reads TGTGCCAGTGACCGACAGGGTCTTTATGGCTACACCTTC. As protein: CASDRQGLYGYTF.

The V and J genes are TRBV6-5 and TRBJ1-2; 7 bases agree with TRBD1. The CDR3 is made up of 14 amino acids. The germline V gene encodes CDR1 MNHEY and CDR2 SVGAGI. Losses at the gene ends were 7 bases for V and 8 bases for J; bases not matched to a gene: 13. CDR3 bases: TGTGCCAGCACCGGACAGGTTTCCCGGGGGGGCTACACCTTC. Protein: CASTGQVSRGGYTF.

The CDR3 DNA is TGCAGCGTTGAAGTCCCGGAGCGAAGGACCGGGGAGCTGTTTTTT. Its translation is CSVEVPERRTGELFF. The chain couples TRBV29-1 to TRBJ2-2; D not certain. Germline lookup yields CDR1 SQVTM and CDR2 ANQGSEA. The CDR3 has 15 residues. Trimming pared 1 base from V and 5 bases from J, leaving 14 bases between.

The CDR3 region has the DNA TGTGCCAGCAGTGAATCGGAAACAGGGGGCGGGTTTGGGCAGTACTTC. It encodes CASSESETGGGFGQYF. The chain combines TRBV6-1 with TRBJ2-7; 9 bases are shared with TRBD1. This CDR3 comprises 16 residues. Germline CDR1 reads MNHNS; CDR2 reads SASEGT. The V segment lost 2 bases and the J segment 9 bases; nucleotides outside the gene matches: 14.

The sample holds one count of this clone. CDR3 bases: TGCGCCAGCAGCTACAGGAACACCGGGGAGCTGTTTTTT. Translation: CASSYRNTGELFF. The chain couples TRBV5-1 to TRBJ2-2; D gene uncertain. With 3 bases removed from V and 1 base from J, the gap between germline ends came to 4 bases. In germline, CDR1 is SGHRS, CDR2 YFSETQ. This CDR3 contains 13 residues.

This chain joins TRBV10-2 and TRBJ2-3, with D perhaps TRBD2 (6 bases). Germline V lookup: CDR1 WSHSY, CDR2 SAAADI. V lost 6 bases to trimming and J lost 7 bases, with 23 bases between them. The CDR3 sequence is 16 residues long. The DNA of the CDR3 is TGCGCCAGCAGATGGGGGGAAATGGGTATGAGGAATACGCAGTATTTT. Translating it yields CASRWGEMGMRNTQYF.

The CDR3 sequence is CASSPAAYSYNEQFF. The DNA for the CDR3 is TGTGCCAGCAGCCCCGCCGCCTATTCCTACAATGAGCAGTTCTTC. The V and J genes are TRBV6-5 and TRBJ2-1; D unresolved. The CDR3 consists of 15 residues. CDR1 is MNHEY and CDR2 is SVGAGI in the germline V gene. Deletions cut 6 bases from V and 1 base from J, with 13 bases between.

The sample holds a few counts of this clone. The chain carries TRBV5-6 and TRBJ2-7; 7 bases fit TRBD1. The CDR3 runs 15 residues. The J segment lost 2 bases and the V segment lost 4 bases, leaving 9 bases of the junction unmatched. CDR1 SGHDT and CDR2 YYEEEE come from the germline V gene. The CDR3 DNA follows: TGTGCCAGCAGCCGTCTGGGACAGTATCCCTACGAGCAGTACTTC. As protein: CASSRLGQYPYEQYF.

The chain joins TRBV28 to TRBJ1-1, with D possibly being TRBD1 (5 bases). The CDR3 covers 13 residues. The V gene lost 5 bases and the J gene lost 10 bases, with 17 bases spanning the gap. The germline gives CDR1 MDHEN, CDR2 SYDVKM. CDR3 DNA sequence: TGTGCCAGCAGTGATCAACAGGTCCCAAGAGCTTTCTTT. The encoded protein is CASSDQQVPRAFF.

This rearrangement joins TRBV18 to TRBJ1-4; a possible D gene is TRBD1 (6 bases). The CDR3 loop spans 16 amino acids. V lost 3 bases to trimming and J lost 0 bases, with 11 bases between them. Germline V gives CDR1 KGHSH, CDR2 LQKENI. In DNA, the CDR3 is TGTGCCAGCTCACCCCAAACAGGGCCAACTAATGAAAAACTGTTTTTT. Amino acid sequence: CASSPQTGPTNEKLFF. Full variable domain (missing parts from reference TRBV18 and TRBJ1-4): NAGVMQNPRHLVRRRGQEARLRCSPMKGHSHVYWYRQLPEEGLKFMVYLQKENIIDESGMPKERFSAEFPKEGPSILRIQQVVRGDSAAYFCASSPQTGPTNEKLFFGSGTQLSVL.

The rearrangement joins TRBV6-5 to TRBJ2-2, with TRBD2 identical over 7 bases. J gave up 4 bases and V 8 bases, and 10 bases lay outside the gene matches. CDR1 is MNHEY, CDR2 SVGAGI, per germline. The CDR3 runs 15 residues. This CDR3 is CASRSAGASTGELFF. In DNA form, the CDR3 reads TGTGCCAGCCGCTCCGCGGGAGCGAGCACCGGGGAGCTGTTTTTT.

The rearrangement joins TRBV5-1 to TRBJ1-2, with 10 positions matching TRBD1. Germline loops: CDR1 SGHRS, CDR2 YFSETQ. This CDR3 is built from 13 residues. Losses at the gene ends were 0 bases for V and 8 bases for J; bases not matched to a gene: 1. CDR3 in DNA: TGCGCCAGCAGCTTGGGACAGGGGGCCGGCTACACCTTC. Translating it yields CASSLGQGAGYTF.

This chain joins TRBV2 and TRBJ2-7; 8 positions match TRBD1. CDR3 size: 15 residues. After removal of 7 bases from V and 2 bases from J, the junction contained 10 bases not matched to a gene. Germline V gene data show CDR1 as SNHLY and CDR2 as FYNNEI. CDR3 nucleotide sequence: TGTGCCAGCATGTTGTTCGGACAGGGTCCCTACGAGCAGTACTTC. It is translated as CASMLFGQGPYEQYF.

This clone turned up a few times. The V gene is TRBV30, the J gene TRBJ1-6; TRBD1 agrees at 8 bases. The junction had 8 bases not matched to a gene; V was cut back by 3 bases and J by 7 bases. The CDR3 runs 15 residues. Germline lookup yields CDR1 GTSNPN and CDR2 SVGIG (reference sequence). DNA for the CDR3: TGTGCCTGGAGCAGTCGACAGGGGTCGAATTCACCCCTCCACTTT. Amino acid sequence: CAWSSRQGSNSPLHF.

The chain carries TRBV4-2 and TRBJ1-2, with D perhaps matching TRBD1 (6 bases). V lost 0 bases, J lost 0 bases, and 11 bases lay in between. Germline assignment: CDR1 LGHNA and CDR2 YNFKEQ. This CDR3 has 16 residues. CDR3: CASSQDRTVSNYGYTF. The CDR3, as DNA: TGTGCCAGCAGCCAAGATCGGACAGTTTCTAACTATGGCTACACCTTC.

This chain links TRBV7-9 with TRBJ2-2; D might be TRBD1 (6 bases). In germline, CDR1 is SEHNR, CDR2 FQNEAQ (reference sequence). The CDR3 spans 17 residues. Trimming took off 5 bases at V and 3 bases at J, with 19 bases between the two ends. The CDR3 region has the DNA TGTGCCAGCAGCCGGCGCGAGGCAGGGGCCTACACCGGGGAGCTGTTTTTT. This codes for CASSRREAGAYTGELFF.

The rearrangement links TRBV5-1 to TRBJ1-4, with 7 nucleotides matching TRBD1. Per germline, CDR1 SGHRS and CDR2 YFSETQ. Trimming took 3 bases from V and 6 from J; bases not matched to a gene: 5. The CDR3 totals 14 residues. The CDR3 spells CASSSGDRDEKLFF. The CDR3 DNA sequence: TGCGCCAGCAGCTCGGGGGACAGAGATGAAAAACTGTTTTTT. Looking up the rest from reference TRBV5-1 and TRBJ1-4 gives the full variable domain: KAGVTQTPRYLIKTRGQQVTLSCSPISGHRSVSWYQQTPGQGLQFLFEYFSETQRNKGNFPGRFSGRQFSNSRSEMNVSTLELGDSALYLCASSSGDRDEKLFFGSGTQLSVL.

V and J are TRBV27 and TRBJ2-7; D may be TRBD1 (6 bases). V lost 5 bases and J lost 6, with 11 bases in between. This CDR3 comprises 12 residues. CDR1 and CDR2 from the germline V gene are MNHEY and SMNVEV (reference sequence). The CDR3 protein is CASSLQGSEQYF. The CDR3 bases are TGTGCCAGCAGTCTACAGGGAAGCGAGCAGTACTTC.

This rearrangement joins TRBV28 to TRBJ2-2; D gene uncertain. The CDR3 loop spans 17 amino acids. V dropped 5 bases and J dropped 3 bases, with 19 bases sitting between them. Germline V gives CDR1 MDHEN, CDR2 SYDVKM. This CDR3 reads CASSQPEPQVDTGELFF. CDR3 coding DNA: TGTGCCAGCAGTCAACCCGAGCCCCAGGTGGACACCGGGGAGCTGTTTTTT.

This clone was seen a few times. The chain joins TRBV14 to TRBJ2-1; possibly TRBD1 for D (6 bases). The CDR3 is made up of 17 amino acids. The V gene's germline CDR1 is SGHDN and CDR2 FVKESK. Trimming removed 1 base from V and 1 base from J, with 14 bases in between. This CDR3 is CASSQGQGIASYNEQFF. The CDR3 bases are TGTGCCAGCAGCCAAGGTCAGGGGATAGCTTCCTACAATGAGCAGTTCTTC.